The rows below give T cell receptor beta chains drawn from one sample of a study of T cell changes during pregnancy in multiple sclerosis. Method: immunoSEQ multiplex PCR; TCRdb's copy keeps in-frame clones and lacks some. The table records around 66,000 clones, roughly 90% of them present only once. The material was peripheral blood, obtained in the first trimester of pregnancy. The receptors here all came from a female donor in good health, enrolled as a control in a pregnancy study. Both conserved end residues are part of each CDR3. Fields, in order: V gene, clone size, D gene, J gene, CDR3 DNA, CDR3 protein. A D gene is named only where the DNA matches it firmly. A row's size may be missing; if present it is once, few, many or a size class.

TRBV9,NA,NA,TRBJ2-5,TGTGCCAGCAGCGCGACTCCCCGAGAGACCCAGTACTTC,CASSATPRETQYF
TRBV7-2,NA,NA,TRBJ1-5,TGTGCCAGCAGCTTAACTGGTCTGGGCAATCAGCCCCAGCATTTT,CASSLTGLGNQPQHF
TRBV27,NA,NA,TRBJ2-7,TGTGCCAGCAGTTCCCCCGGGGGATCGGGCTACGAGCAGTACTTC,CASSSPGGSGYEQYF
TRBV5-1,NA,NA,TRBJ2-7,TGCGCCAGCAGCCCCGGGACTGGAGCTTTCGAGCAGTACTTC,CASSPGTGAFEQYF
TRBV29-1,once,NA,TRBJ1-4,TGCAGCGCGGTAAGGGGCTCGGGTGAAAAACTGTTTTTT,CSAVRGSGEKLFF
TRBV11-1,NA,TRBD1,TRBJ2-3,TGTGCCAGCAGCTTAATGGACAGGACGCAGTATTTT,CASSLMDRTQYF
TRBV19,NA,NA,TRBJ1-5,TGTGCCAGTAGTCCACTCACAGGGAGTCTCCGTTATGGCAATCAGCCCCAGCATTTT,CASSPLTGSLRYGNQPQHF
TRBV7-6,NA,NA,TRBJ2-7,TGTGCCAGCAGCCTTAATCCCTCCCTCGAGCAGTACTTC,CASSLNPSLEQYF
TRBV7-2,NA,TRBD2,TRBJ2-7,TGTGCCAGCAGCTTAGAGGGGTCTAGCGGTATGTACGAGCAGTACTTC,CASSLEGSSGMYEQYF
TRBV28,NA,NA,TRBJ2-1,TGTGCCAGCAGGTCATACAGGGACAATGAGCAGTTCTTC,CASRSYRDNEQFF
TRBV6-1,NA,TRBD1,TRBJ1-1,TGTGCCAGCAGCGGGACAGGGGGTTTTGACACTGAAGCTTTCTTT,CASSGTGGFDTEAFF
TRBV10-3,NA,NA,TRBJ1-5,TGTGCCATCAGTGGAGACTATCAGCCCCAGCATTTT,CAISGDYQPQHF
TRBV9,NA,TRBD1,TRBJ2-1,TGTGCCAGCAGCGCCTACAGGGGTTCCTACAATGAGCAGTTCTTC,CASSAYRGSYNEQFF
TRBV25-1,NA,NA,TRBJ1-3,TGTGCCAGCAGTGCTCCAGGGATTGGAAACACCATATATTTT,CASSAPGIGNTIYF
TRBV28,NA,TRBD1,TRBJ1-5,TGTGCCAGCAGGCCACAGGGGCTTGGTTTGCCCCAGCATTTT,CASRPQGLGLPQHF
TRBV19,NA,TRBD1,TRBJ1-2,TGTGCCAGCCACTATGACAGGGGAGGGTTCTATGGCTACACCTTC,CASHYDRGGFYGYTF
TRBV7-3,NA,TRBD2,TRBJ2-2,TGTGCCAGCAGCTTGGTAGCGGGAGGGCCCGTAGCCGGGGAGCTGTTTTTT,CASSLVAGGPVAGELFF
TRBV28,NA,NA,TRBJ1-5,TGTGCCAGCAGGCTAGGGACAATCCAGCCCCAGCATTTT,CASRLGTIQPQHF
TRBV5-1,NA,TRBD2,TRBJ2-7,TGCGCCAGCAGCTTGAGGACTAGCGGGGCCTACGAGCAGTACTTC,CASSLRTSGAYEQYF
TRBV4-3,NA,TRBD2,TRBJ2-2,TGCGCCAGCAGCCAATTTATTCCGGGACTAGCGGGGGACGACACCGGGGAGCTGTTTTTT,CASSQFIPGLAGDDTGELFF
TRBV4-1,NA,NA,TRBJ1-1,TGCGCCAGCAGCCAGGGCTCGAGGGGGACTGAAGCTTTCTTT,CASSQGSRGTEAFF
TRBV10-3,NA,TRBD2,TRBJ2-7,TGTGCCATTGGGACTAGCAACTACGAGCAGTACTTC,CAIGTSNYEQYF
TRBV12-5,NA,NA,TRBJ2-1,TGTGCTAGTGGTCCTGCCGGTGTGAATGAGCAGTTCTTC,CASGPAGVNEQFF
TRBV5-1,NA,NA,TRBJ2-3,TGCGCCAGCAGGCGACGGGATCAGGGCACAGATACGCAGTATTTT,CASRRRDQGTDTQYF
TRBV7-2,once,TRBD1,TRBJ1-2,TGTGCCAGCAGCCTCCGCTCGGGACAGGGGGCCTCTGGCTACACCTTC,CASSLRSGQGASGYTF
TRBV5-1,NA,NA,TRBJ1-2,TGCGCCAGCAGATTGGGGGCACGCAACGTCTACTATGGCTACACCTTC,CASRLGARNVYYGYTF
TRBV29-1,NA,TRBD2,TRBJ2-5,TGCAGCGTTGAAGACCCCAATAGCGGGGACGGAGAGACCCAGTACTTC,CSVEDPNSGDGETQYF
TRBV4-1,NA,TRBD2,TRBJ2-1,TGCGCCAGCAGCCAACTAGCGGGAGTAGGGAATGAGCAGTTCTTC,CASSQLAGVGNEQFF
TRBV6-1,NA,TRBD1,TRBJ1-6,TGTGCCAGCACAGGACAGGGAGATTCACCCCTCCACTTT,CASTGQGDSPLHF
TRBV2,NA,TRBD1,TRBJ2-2,TGTGCCAGCAAAGGGAACAGGGGGTACACCGGGGAGCTGTTTTTT,CASKGNRGYTGELFF
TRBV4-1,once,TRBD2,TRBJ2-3,TGCGCCAGCAGCCAGGACCCCGGAGGGAGGGGCACAGATACGCAGTATTTT,CASSQDPGGRGTDTQYF
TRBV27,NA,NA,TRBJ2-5,TGTGCCAGCAGTTTATACGTCGGGGTCGGGGAGACCCAGTACTTC,CASSLYVGVGETQYF
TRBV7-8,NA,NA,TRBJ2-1,TGTGCCAGCAGCCGGAGCGACAGCTCCTACAATGAGCAGTTCTTC,CASSRSDSSYNEQFF
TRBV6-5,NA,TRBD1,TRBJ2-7,TGTGCCAGCAGCCGAGACAGGGGGCTCGAGCAGTACTTC,CASSRDRGLEQYF
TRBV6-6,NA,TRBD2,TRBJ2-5,TGTGCCAGCACCGACTCCCGGGGGGGCCAAGAGACCCAGTACTTC,CASTDSRGGQETQYF
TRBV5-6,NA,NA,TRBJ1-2,TGTGCCAGCAGCACCTGGACGTCGGGGGGTGGCTACACCTTC,CASSTWTSGGGYTF
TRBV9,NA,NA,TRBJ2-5,TGTGCCAGCAGCCCGCCGGTGAGCGTGGCCCAGTACTTC,CASSPPVSVAQYF
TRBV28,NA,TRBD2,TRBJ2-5,TGTGCCAGCAGTCCTAGCGGGAGAGGTAGTGAGACCCAGTACTTC,CASSPSGRGSETQYF
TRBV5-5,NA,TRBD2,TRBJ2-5,TGTGCCAGCAGCTTACCTAGCGGGGGCCAAGAGACCCAGTACTTC,CASSLPSGGQETQYF
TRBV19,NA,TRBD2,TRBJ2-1,TGTGCCAGTAGTATAGGGCGGACTAGCGGGAGGGGAACTTACAATGAGCAGTTCTTC,CASSIGRTSGRGTYNEQFF
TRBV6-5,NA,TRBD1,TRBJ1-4,TGTGCCAGCAGTTCCGGGACAGGCATTGGTAATGAAAAACTGTTTTTT,CASSSGTGIGNEKLFF
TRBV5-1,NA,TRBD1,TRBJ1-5,TGCGCCAGCAGCTTGGCCCCGACAGGGGGCAATCAGCCCCAGCATTTT,CASSLAPTGGNQPQHF
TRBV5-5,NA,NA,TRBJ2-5,TGTGCCAGCAGCTTCCCCCATCAAAACTCACAGTACTTC,CASSFPHQNSQYF
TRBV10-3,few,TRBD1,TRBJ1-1,TGTGCCATCAGGAGGGACAGGGGGGGGAACACTGAAGCTTTCTTT,CAIRRDRGGNTEAFF
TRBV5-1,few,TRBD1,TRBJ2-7,TGCGCCAGCAGCCCCACGACAGGGAGCTCCTACGAGCAGTACTTC,CASSPTTGSSYEQYF
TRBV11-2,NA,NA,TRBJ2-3,TGTGCCAGCAGCTTAATCCTAGTTTCAGATACGCAGTATTTT,CASSLILVSDTQYF
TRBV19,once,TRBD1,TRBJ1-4,TGTGCCAGTAGTCCCCCCGACAGGGGGGCAACTAATGAAAAACTGTTTTTT,CASSPPDRGATNEKLFF
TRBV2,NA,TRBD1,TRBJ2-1,TGTGCCAGCAGCTCCGGACAGGTTGGAGATGAGCAGTTCTTC,CASSSGQVGDEQFF
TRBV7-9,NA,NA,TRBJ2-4,TGTGCCAGCAGCGCGGCCCCGCGGGGGCCAGACATTCAGTACTTC,CASSAAPRGPDIQYF
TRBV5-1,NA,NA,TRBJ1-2,TGCGCCAGCAGCGTGGATGCGAGCTACACCTTC,CASSVDASYTF
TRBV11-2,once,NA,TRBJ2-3,TGTGCCAGCAGCTTAGAGGCCAGGGCAGCAGATACGCAGTATTTT,CASSLEARAADTQYF
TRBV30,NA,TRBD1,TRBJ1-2,TGTGCCTGGAGTGTGGGACAGGCAATTATGAGAGGCTACACCTTC,CAWSVGQAIMRGYTF
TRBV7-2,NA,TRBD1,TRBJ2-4,TGTGCCAGCAGCTTAACAGGGGAAGGGAAAGCCAAAAACATTCAGTACTTC,CASSLTGEGKAKNIQYF
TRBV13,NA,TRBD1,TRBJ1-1,TGTGCCAGCAGCTTTCAACCGGGACAGGGGAGATACACTGAAGCTTTCTTT,CASSFQPGQGRYTEAFF
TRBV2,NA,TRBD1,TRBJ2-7,TGTGCCAGCAGAAGACAGGGTTTAGCGTACTACGAGCAGTACTTC,CASRRQGLAYYEQYF
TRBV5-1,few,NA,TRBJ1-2,TGCGCCAGCACCACGGGGGGGACTAACTATGGCTACACCTTC,CASTTGGTNYGYTF
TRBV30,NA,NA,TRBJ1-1,TGTGCCTGGAGTGACGGGAGGGACACTGAAGCTTTCTTT,CAWSDGRDTEAFF
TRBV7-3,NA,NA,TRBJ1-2,TGTGCCAGCAGCCCTCAGGGGAACTATGGCTACACCTTC,CASSPQGNYGYTF